This T cell receptor (beta chain) is drawn from a study of T cell repertoires in cytomegalovirus infection. Findings and caveats of the study: There were HLA-C-restricted CMV-specific TCR beta clonotypes dominating the ex vivo response.

TCRdb called the reads again in MiXCR, with one record for every CDR3 protein. The table shows more than 300,000 distinct CDR3 sequences, with roughly a third occurring only once. CDR3 length equals 13 residues. V gave up 8 bases and J gave up 7 bases, with 16 bases separating them. Germline CDR1 SGHRS, CDR2 YFSETQ. As for this clonotype: The antigen is not known.

The chain has TRBV5-1 and TRBJ1-5; D remains unclear. The source was cultured PBMCs, collected from culture after CMV antigen stimulation. This TCR came from a human donor in good health (CMV status not recorded). Some clones in this sample may be carry-over from other donors' samples. The chain's CDR3 is CASRIGLNQPQHF. CDR3 nucleotides: TGCGCCAGTCGAATCGGGTTGAACCAGCCCCAGCATTTT. The whole variable domain, remainder taken from reference TRBV5-1 and TRBJ1-5, is KAGVTQTPRYLIKTRGQQVTLSCSPISGHRSVSWYQQTPGQGLQFLFEYFSETQRNKGNFPGRFSGRQFSNSRSEMNVSTLELGDSALYLCASRIGLNQPQHFGDGTRLSIL.